The source of this T cell receptor beta chain is a study of T cell responses to AZD1222 COVID-19 vaccine. The CDR3 runs 16 residues. Germline loops: CDR1 SGHRS, CDR2 YFSETQ. V was cut by 4 bases and J by 7 bases, with 18 bases left in between. Here immunoSEQ multiplex PCR was the method, and the copy in TCRdb shows in-frame clones only, minus some. The table shows 110,000 to 150,000 clones, with 85% to 90% occurring only once. The material was peripheral blood, obtained 28 days after the second AZD1222 dose. The clonotype comes from an adult who received the AZD1222 COVID-19 vaccine. The chain has TRBV5-1 and TRBJ1-6; a possible D gene is TRBD1 (5 bases). The DNA of the CDR3 is TGCGCCAGCAGCCCACGGCCCCGGGGGGGAAATTCACCCCTCCACTTT. This encodes CASSPRPRGGNSPLHF.